The 14 T cell receptor beta chains below all came from one sample that was sequenced in a study of tumor-infiltrating lymphocytes in primary liver carcinoma. Using a constant-region primer together with ProtoScript II reverse transcriptase, TCR beta cDNA was made from approximately 500 ng of total RNA. What produced the TCR beta libraries was three nested multiplex PCR rounds using slightly modified ARM-PCR. TRBV1-TRBV30 forward primers paired with a C-beta reverse primer drove the first two PCR rounds, around 9 cycles each. MiXCR, run by TCRdb on the multiplex PCR reads, gives a single entry per CDR3 protein. The table records about 320,000 distinct CDR3 sequences, 50% to 70% of them present only once. The authors took blood RNA from unsorted whole blood and also extracted germline DNA. Sequenced material: peripheral blood. The receptor source for this set is a middle-aged man with primary liver carcinoma and hepatitis B virus infection.

Turning to this clonotype: A much larger clonotype is one base distant, so this may be a read error. The J gene is TRBJ1-1, the V gene TRBV4-3; maybe TRBD1 (6 bases). Looked up from germline, CDR1 is LGHNA and CDR2 is YSLEER. This CDR3 contains 14 residues. V was pared by 1 base and J by 12 bases, with 18 bases between. CDR3 region: CASSQGWTASRTFF. In DNA form, the CDR3 reads TGCGCCAGCAGCCAAGGCTGGACAGCTAGCCGCACTTTCTTT.

A note on this clonotype: A read error may produce the germline difference seen at one junction end. The chain uses TRBV11-2 and TRBJ2-7, with D possibly TRBD2 on 6 matching bases. Germline V gene sequence: CDR1 SGHAT, CDR2 FQNNGV. CDR3 length: 17 residues. The CDR3 loop is CASSPRLVGATRGEQYF. The CDR3 DNA sequence: TGTGCCAGCAGCCCCCGACTAGTGGGAGCTACACGGGGCGAGCAATACTTC.

This clonotype was seen a handful of times. The junction departs from germline at one end; a sequencing error may be responsible. V and J are TRBV29-1 and TRBJ1-5, with D perhaps matching TRBD1 (5 bases). This CDR3 is 12 amino acids long. CDR1 and CDR2 (germline): SQVTM, ANQGSEA. The CDR3 DNA sequence: TGCTGCGTTGGCGGGGCGGGGCAGCCCCAGCACTTT. Its protein is CCVGGAGQPQHF.

As regards this clonotype: A read error is possible here, since a much larger clone lies one base away. Here the CDR3 omits its conserved ending phenylalanine or tryptophan, so a read error is the likely source. The chain employs TRBV6-2 or TRBV6-3 and TRBJ1-2, with 7 bases fitting TRBD1. The CDR3 length is 12 residues. Germline trimming cut 5 bases from V and 5 bases from J; bases unmatched to any gene: 2. The germline gives CDR1 MNHEY, CDR2 SVGEGT. As DNA, the CDR3 is TGTGCCAGCAGTGACAGGGATTATGGCTACACCCTC. This translates into CASSDRDYGYTL.

As regards this clonotype: A much larger clone sits a single nucleotide away, making a read error possible. The chain joins TRBV5-6 to TRBJ2-5; 7 bases map to TRBD1. CDR1 and CDR2 from the germline V gene are SGHDT and YYEEEE. V lost 4 bases to trimming and J lost 4 bases; unmatched junction nucleotides: 7. This CDR3 region has 14 residues. The chain's CDR3 is CASSDWTGRETQYF. The CDR3 nucleotides are TGTGCCAGCAGCGATTGGACAGGTCGAGAGACCCAGTACTTC. The full variable domain, with the rest looked up from reference TRBV5-6 and TRBJ2-5, is DAGVTQSPTHLIKTRGQQVTLRCSPKSGHDTVSWYQQALGQGPQFIFQYYEEEERQRGNFPDRFSGHQFPNYSSELNVNALLLGDSALYLCASSDWTGRETQYFGPGTRLLVL.

The V call is TRBV28, the J call TRBJ1-1; 9 bases are shared with TRBD1. Germline V gene sequence: CDR1 MDHEN, CDR2 SYDVKM. The CDR3 is 16 amino acids. V shed 1 base and J 1 base; nucleotides not matched to a gene: 4. CDR3 residues: CASSLFGQGWNTEAFF. For the CDR3, the DNA is TGTGCCAGCAGTTTATTCGGACAGGGGTGGAACACTGAAGCTTTCTTT.

Comment on this clonotype: Germline and junction disagree at one end, which may indicate a read error. The V gene is TRBV5-1, the J gene TRBJ2-3, with D possibly TRBD1 on 6 matching bases. The CDR3 loop spans 14 amino acids. Per germline, CDR1 SGHRS and CDR2 YFSETQ. The DNA of the CDR3 is TGCGCCAGCAGCATACAGGGCAGTACAGATACGCACTATTTT. Translation: CASSIQGSTDTHYF.

In the case of this clonotype: The CDR3 end shows no conserved phenylalanine or tryptophan, and so a read error is likely. V usage is TRBV7-9 and J usage is TRBJ2-3; D may be TRBD1 or TRBD2 (8 bases each). The CDR3 runs 19 residues. The ends were cut back, 5 bases at V and 3 bases at J, with 27 bases in the middle. Germline values: CDR1 SEHNR, CDR2 FQNEAQ (reference sequence). CDR3: CASSPGQAVVSGKTDTQYS. The DNA of the CDR3 is TGTGCCAGCAGCCCGGGACAGGCGGTCGTTAGCGGGAAGACAGATACGCAGTATTCT.

About this clonotype itself: A read error may produce the germline difference seen at one junction end. In DNA form, the CDR3 reads TGTGCCAGCAGCTTGAAATCTGACAATGAGCAGTTCTTT. This encodes CASSLKSDNEQFF. The gene calls are TRBV5-4 and TRBJ2-1; no clear D. Germline values: CDR1 SGHNT, CDR2 YYREEE (reference sequence). The CDR3 has 13 residues.

To note about this clonotype: Being one base from a much bigger clone, this may be a read error. The gene calls are TRBV6-1 and TRBJ2-3; unclear D gene. This CDR3 comprises 13 residues. Germline CDR1 is MNHNS and CDR2 is SASEGT. Trimming left V 11 bases short and J 2 bases short, with 14 bases between. In DNA, the CDR3 is TGTGCCTGCGGCAAGACCGCCACAGATACGCAGTATTTT. Its translation: CACGKTATDTQYF.

This clonotype was counted once. One base away lies a much larger clone, so this may be a sequencing read error. The rearrangement joins TRBV12-3 or TRBV12-4 to TRBJ1-3, with D unresolved. CDR3 length equals 14 residues. V gave up 5 bases and J gave up 0 bases, with 8 bases separating them. The CDR3 sequence: CASSPPVSGNTIYF. CDR3 in DNA: TGTGCCAGCAGTCCCCCGGTCTCTGGAAACACCATATATTTT.

This clonotype was seen repeatedly, ten times or more. The gene calls are TRBV10-3 and TRBJ2-1; 8 bases match TRBD2. Losses at the gene ends were 4 bases for V and 5 bases for J; bases not matched to a gene: 7. CDR1 is ENHRY, CDR2 SYGVKD, per germline. This CDR3 comprises 15 residues. The CDR3 region has the DNA TGTGCCATCAGTGTCCTGGGACTAGACCACAATGAGCAGTTCTTC. Amino acid sequence: CAISVLGLDHNEQFF.

Worth noting for this clonotype: A much larger clone lies one base from this, so it may be a read error. V usage is TRBV6-2 or TRBV6-3 and J usage is TRBJ1-5; D unclear. CDR3 length: 13 residues. Germline assignment: CDR1 MNHEY and CDR2 SVGEGT. The CDR3 DNA reads TGTGCCAGCAGTTACTCCACTCATCAGCCCAAGCATTTT. Encoded protein: CASSYSTHQPKHF.

Points on this clonotype: Since a much larger clone is just one base distant, this may be a read error. The chain employs TRBV12-3 or TRBV12-4 and TRBJ1-5; possible D gene TRBD1, 6 bases. The CDR3 runs 14 residues. CDR3 region: CTSSLVQGTQPQHF. In nucleotides, the CDR3 is TGTACCAGCAGTTTAGTCCAGGGGACGCAGCCCCAGCATTTT.